This TCR beta chain originates from a study of blood T cell repertoires in COVID-19. On the study more broadly: Nucleic acid was either cDNA or gDNA, and it came from T cells, B-cell-depleted T cells, or PBMCs.

Profiling relied on immunoSEQ multiplex PCR, and the TCRdb table lists in-frame clones only, not all of them. Altogether about 350,000 clones are present, more than 70% being singletons, with the ten largest covering about 7.3%. Followed over time, Seattle patients had been enrolled while infection was active. The receptor's source is a woman in her 70s with COVID-19, enrolled during active disease. Sequenced: peripheral blood.

The CDR3: CASSLSGNGGWPQHF. As DNA, the CDR3 is TGTGCCAGCAGTTTATCGGGTAACGGAGGGTGGCCCCAGCATTTT. The chain carries TRBV27 and TRBJ1-5; D remains ambiguous. The germline V gene has CDR1 MNHEY and CDR2 SMNVEV (reference sequence). The CDR3 covers 15 residues. V lost 0 bases and J 9 bases, leaving 15 bases between the germline ends.